The 8 T cell receptor beta chains listed next were all sequenced from one sample in a study of blood T cell repertoires in COVID-19. Generated by immunoSEQ multiplex PCR, the TCRdb table keeps only in-frame clones and is missing some. The sample has over 120,000 clones, 87% seen once; the top ten hold over 0.75%. The sample was peripheral blood. These receptors all come from a woman between 45 and 60 years old with acute or convalescent COVID-19.

The chain joins TRBV6-5 to TRBJ1-5, with D unclear. CDR3 length: 14 amino acids. The germline V gene encodes CDR1 MNHEY and CDR2 SVGAGI. The CDR3 spells CATREGASNQPQHF. The DNA for the CDR3 is TGTGCGACCCGTGAGGGAGCAAGCAATCAGCCCCAGCATTTT.

The V gene is TRBV11-3, the J gene TRBJ2-1, with D possibly being TRBD1 (5 bases). CDR1 is SGHNT and CDR2 is YENEEA in the germline V gene. The CDR3 covers 13 residues. V gave up 1 base and J gave up 6 bases, with 7 bases separating them. DNA for the CDR3: TGTGCCAGCAGCTTAGGCAGGGCCAATGAGCAGTTCTTC. It translates to CASSLGRANEQFF.

The chain combines TRBV6-5 with TRBJ1-2; D might be TRBD1 (6 bases). This CDR3 is built from 15 residues. CDR1 is MNHEY and CDR2 is SVGAGI in the germline V gene. V gave up 6 bases and J gave up 5 bases, with 19 bases separating them. The DNA for the CDR3 is TGTGCCAGCAGCGGAAGGACAGCCTCAGGGTATGGCTACACCTTC. This gives the protein CASSGRTASGYGYTF.

The gene calls are TRBV27 and TRBJ2-6; TRBD2 is a possible D gene (6 bases). This CDR3 has 16 amino acids. CDR1 is MNHEY, CDR2 SMNVEV, per germline (reference sequence). V dropped 1 base and J dropped 1 base, with 8 bases sitting between them. CDR3 sequence reads: CASSLWGVSGANVLTF. CDR3 DNA: TGTGCCAGCAGTTTATGGGGGGTATCTGGGGCCAACGTCCTGACTTTC.

This rearrangement joins TRBV6-5 to TRBJ2-2, with 8 bases that match TRBD2. The CDR3 is made up of 15 amino acids. Unmatched junction bases numbered 8, after V lost 5 bases and J lost 6 bases. The germline V gene has CDR1 MNHEY and CDR2 SVGAGI. CDR3 loop: CASSPPAGEAGELFF. The CDR3 nucleotides read TGTGCCAGCAGTCCGCCAGCGGGAGAGGCCGGGGAGCTGTTTTTT.

The chain recombines TRBV28 with TRBJ2-5, with 14 bases that match TRBD2. The length of the CDR3 is 19 residues. V dropped 4 bases and J dropped 1; count of bases not matched to a gene: 11. The V gene's germline CDR1 is MDHEN and CDR2 SYDVKM. For the CDR3, the DNA is TGTGCCAGCAGTTGGGCGTCCGGGACTAGCGGGGGCCTCCAAGAGACCCAGTACTTC. Amino acid sequence: CASSWASGTSGGLQETQYF.

The chain uses TRBV5-5 and TRBJ2-3; the match to TRBD2 covers 10 bases. Looked up from germline, CDR1 is SGHKS and CDR2 is YYEKEE (reference sequence). The CDR3 length is 14 residues. Losses at the gene ends were 4 bases for V and 5 bases for J; bases not matched to a gene: 4. The CDR3: CASSRLAGIDTQYF. CDR3 sequence (DNA): TGTGCCAGCAGCCGACTAGCGGGCATAGATACGCAGTATTTT. The complete variable domain, with remaining parts taken from reference TRBV5-5 and TRBJ2-3, reads DAGVTQSPTHLIKTRGQQVTLRCSPISGHKSVSWYQQVLGQGPQFIFQYYEKEERGRGNFPDRFSARQFPNYSSELNVNALLLGDSALYLCASSRLAGIDTQYFGPGTRLTVL.

The J gene is TRBJ2-3, the V gene TRBV7-2, with 14 bases lining up with TRBD2. The junction had 4 bases not matched to a gene; V was cut back by 2 bases and J by 6 bases. CDR1 and CDR2 (germline): SGHTA, FQGNSA. There are 16 residues in the CDR3. CDR3 residues: CASSLKTSGRGDTQYF. The CDR3 nucleotides are TGTGCCAGCAGCTTAAAGACTAGCGGGAGGGGCGATACGCAGTATTTT.